The rows below give T cell receptor beta chains drawn from one sample of a study of blood T cell repertoires in COVID-19. Profiling relied on immunoSEQ multiplex PCR, and the TCRdb table lists in-frame clones only, not all of them. The sample contains some 250,000 clones, 91% of which appear only once. The sample was PBMCs or T cells enriched from blood (not recorded which). The receptors here all came from a human donor in a cohort exposed to, infected with or recovered from COVID-19 (not recorded which). The donor label of this sample is uncertain. Both conserved end residues are part of each CDR3. A D gene is named only where the DNA matches it firmly. Size is omitted from some rows. Given values are once, few, many or a class for expanded clones.

cdr3_nt cdr3_aa v_call cdr3_length j_call clone_size d_call
TGTGCCACCAGCAGACCTCGGGGATTGGGAAACACCATATATTTT CATSRPRGLGNTIYF TRBV15 15 TRBJ1-3 - -
TGTGCCAGCAGAGACAGGGGAAGCACTGAAGCTTTCTTT CASRDRGSTEAFF TRBV3-1/TRBV3-2 13 TRBJ1-1 - TRBD1
TGCGCCAGCAGCCAGATCTTGACAGGGCGCACTGAAGCTTTCTTT CASSQILTGRTEAFF TRBV4-3 15 TRBJ1-1 - TRBD1
TGCGCCAGCAGCCGCGTACTTGACTCCAGGGGTGCCTACGAGCAGTACTTC CASSRVLDSRGAYEQYF TRBV4-1 17 TRBJ2-7 - -
TGTGCCAGCAGCACGGGGACAGGGCTCAATCAGCCCCAGCATTTT CASSTGTGLNQPQHF TRBV5-4 15 TRBJ1-5 - TRBD1
TGCGCCAGCAGCCCGGCAGGACAGGGGATTCCAGATACGCAGTATTTT CASSPAGQGIPDTQYF TRBV5-1 16 TRBJ2-3 - TRBD1
TGTGCCAGCAGTGCCCCCCGGACAGTAATGAATCAGCCCCAGCATTTT CASSAPRTVMNQPQHF TRBV2 16 TRBJ1-5 few -
TGTGCCAGCAGCTTAGAAAGGGGGAATGAGCAGTTCTTC CASSLERGNEQFF TRBV11-3 13 TRBJ2-1 once -
TGTGCCAGCAGCCCATTCTCGGACAGTAACTATGGCTACACCTTC CASSPFSDSNYGYTF TRBV6-5 15 TRBJ1-2 once -
TGTGCCACCAGTGATAGCGGGACTAGCGGGGGTAGGGATACGCAGTATTTT CATSDSGTSGGRDTQYF TRBV24-1 17 TRBJ2-3 - TRBD2
TGCAGCGTTGCGCAGGGTGATCAGCCCCAGCATTTT CSVAQGDQPQHF TRBV29-1 12 TRBJ1-5 - -
TGTGCCAGCAAACCACAGGGGGGAATGAACACTGAAGCTTTCTTT CASKPQGGMNTEAFF TRBV27 15 TRBJ1-1 - TRBD1
TGTGCCAGCAGGGGACAGGTGAACACTGAAGCTTTCTTT CASRGQVNTEAFF TRBV6-5 13 TRBJ1-1 - TRBD1
TGCGCCAGCAGCTTAACAGTAGATCAGCCCCAGCATTTT CASSLTVDQPQHF TRBV5-1 13 TRBJ1-5 - -
TGTGCCATCAGTGGGACAGGGCTGGGCGAGCAGTACTTC CAISGTGLGEQYF TRBV10-3 13 TRBJ2-7 - TRBD1
TGCAGTGCTAGTCAACGCAGGGGAGGGGGAACTGAAGCTTTCTTT CSASQRRGGGTEAFF TRBV20-1 15 TRBJ1-1 once -
TGCGCCAGCAGCCACCCCCTCCGCCAGGGAGGGCTGGCCTACGAGCAGTACTTC CASSHPLRQGGLAYEQYF TRBV4-1 18 TRBJ2-7 - TRBD2
TGCAGCGTTGAGGGGGGGGCAACTAATGAAAAACTGTTTTTT CSVEGGATNEKLFF TRBV29-1 14 TRBJ1-4 - -
TGCGCCAGCAGCCATAGCTCCCCGGAGCTGTTTTTT CASSHSSPELFF TRBV5-1 12 TRBJ2-2 - -
TGTGCCAGCAGCTTAATGGGCTCGGGGGCCTACGAGCAGTACTTC CASSLMGSGAYEQYF TRBV11-2 15 TRBJ2-7 once -
TGCGCCAGCAGCCCCGCGGGAGGTACGGGATCACCCCTCCACTTT CASSPAGGTGSPLHF TRBV4-3 15 TRBJ1-6 - -
TGTGCCAGCAGTGGGGGGGGGAAACAGCATTTT CASSGGGKQHF TRBV27 11 TRBJ1-5 - -
TGTGCCAGCAGGTTTAGTAGGACAGGGACGTTCAATGAGCAGTTCTTC CASRFSRTGTFNEQFF TRBV27 16 TRBJ2-1 once TRBD1
TGTGCCTGGAGTGTACGGTCCAGACTCTCCTACGAGCAGTACTTC CAWSVRSRLSYEQYF TRBV30 15 TRBJ2-7 - -
TGTGCCAGCTCACCTGGGGGAGGTCAGCCCCAGCATTTT CASSPGGGQPQHF TRBV18 13 TRBJ1-5 - -
TGCGCCAGCAGCCGGGCAGGGGTCGTTCTTAAGAACACTGAAGCTTTCTTT CASSRAGVVLKNTEAFF TRBV4-1 17 TRBJ1-1 few -
TGCAGCGTTGAATCGGGGAGGCGCACTGAAGCTTTCTTT CSVESGRRTEAFF TRBV29-1 13 TRBJ1-1 - -
TGTGCCAGCAGCCCGAGGTTGAACACTGAAGCTTTCTTT CASSPRLNTEAFF TRBV7-2 13 TRBJ1-1 - -
TGTGCCAGTAGTATCGGGGGGAAGGTGGCAACCTTC CASSIGGKVATF TRBV19 12 TRBJ1-2 - -
TGTGCTAGTGGTACCCTGCCAGGGAAGGGTGGCGAGCAGTACTTC CASGTLPGKGGEQYF TRBV12-5 15 TRBJ2-7 - -
TGTGCCAGCAGGGAACAGGGAATGAACACTGAAGCTTTCTTT CASREQGMNTEAFF TRBV7-2 14 TRBJ1-1 - -
TGTGCCAGCAGTTACTCGTGGGGCATCGGCACTGAAGCTTTCTTT CASSYSWGIGTEAFF TRBV6-5 15 TRBJ1-1 - -
TGTGCCACCAGTGATTTACAGGGTGAGCAGTTCTTC CATSDLQGEQFF TRBV24-1 12 TRBJ2-1 once -
TGTGCCAGCAGTCCCCGGGACAGAAACTATGGCTACACCTTC CASSPRDRNYGYTF TRBV7-9 14 TRBJ1-2 - TRBD1
TGTGCCAGCAGTTTTGCGTTGAACTATGGCTACACCTTC CASSFALNYGYTF TRBV27 13 TRBJ1-2 - -
TGTGCCTGGAGTGTAAGGGACAGGGACAGTCAGCCCCAGCATTTT CAWSVRDRDSQPQHF TRBV30 15 TRBJ1-5 - TRBD1
TGTGCCAGTACCTCAGGTTCGTCCTACGAGCAGTACTTC CASTSGSSYEQYF TRBV6-5 13 TRBJ2-7 - -
TGTGCCAGTAGTATGGGGACAGGGAACCGGAAAATTAAGTCCTTC CASSMGTGNRKIKSF TRBV19 15 TRBJ1-2 - TRBD1
TGTGCCAGCAGCTCACGACCAATATATAGCGGGGGGGCAAAGACCCAGTACTTC CASSSRPIYSGGAKTQYF TRBV7-2 18 TRBJ2-5 - TRBD2
TGTGCCTGGGCCTCCGGGGTTCGGCACACCGGGGAGCTGTTTTTT CAWASGVRHTGELFF TRBV30 15 TRBJ2-2 - -
TGTGCCAGCAGCGCAAGACAGGGGGGAAATGAAAAACTGTTTTTT CASSARQGGNEKLFF TRBV9 15 TRBJ1-4 - TRBD1
TGCGCCAGCAGCTTGCTTCGAGGCACAGATACGCAGTATTTT CASSLLRGTDTQYF TRBV5-1 14 TRBJ2-3 - -
TGCGCCAGCAGCGGTCCTACAGGGGGCCTTGAGCAGTTCTTC CASSGPTGGLEQFF TRBV10-2 14 TRBJ2-1 few TRBD1
TGCGCCAGCAGCCACTTCCCGGGACAGGGTTACGAGCAGTACTTC CASSHFPGQGYEQYF TRBV4-3 15 TRBJ2-7 - TRBD1
TGTGCCAGCAGTGTCCAGGGGGCTTATAATGGCTACACCTTC CASSVQGAYNGYTF TRBV2 14 TRBJ1-2 - TRBD1
TGTGCCAGCAGTTTTACACATAACTATGGCTACACCTTC CASSFTHNYGYTF TRBV27 13 TRBJ1-2 - -
TGTGCCAGCACCCTGGACAGGGCAGGACCGGGAGAAAAACTGTTTTTT CASTLDRAGPGEKLFF TRBV11-2 16 TRBJ1-4 - TRBD1
TGTGCCAGTAGTATAGGTCCCTTACAGGCTCCTTACACCGGGGAGCTGTTTTTT CASSIGPLQAPYTGELFF TRBV19 18 TRBJ2-2 once -
TGTGCCAGCAGTTTATTATCCGGGACAGGGACTGAAGCTTTCTTT CASSLLSGTGTEAFF TRBV27 15 TRBJ1-1 - TRBD1
TGTGCCAGCAGCTTAGGAATGGAGCGGGGCCGATACAATGAGCAGTTCTTC CASSLGMERGRYNEQFF TRBV13 17 TRBJ2-1 - TRBD2
TGCGCCAGCAGCTTCAACTCTGGGGCCAACGTCCTGACTTTC CASSFNSGANVLTF TRBV5-1 14 TRBJ2-6 - -
TGTGCCAGCAGCCCGCCCTCACATGGAAACACCATATATTTT CASSPPSHGNTIYF TRBV5-5 14 TRBJ1-3 - -
TGTGCCACGTCAACAGGGAGAGATGAAAAACTGTTTTTT CATSTGRDEKLFF TRBV12-1 13 TRBJ1-4 - -
TGCGCCAGCAGCCAACGTCTCGGGACAGGGTTTAGAGACACCATATATTTT CASSQRLGTGFRDTIYF TRBV4-1 17 TRBJ1-3 - TRBD1
TGCAGTGCAGCCCGCAAAGAGACCCAGTACTTC CSAARKETQYF TRBV20-1 11 TRBJ2-5 - -
TGTGCCAGTAGTATCAGGGGGCTCGGATACGAGCAGTACTTC CASSIRGLGYEQYF TRBV19 14 TRBJ2-7 - TRBD1